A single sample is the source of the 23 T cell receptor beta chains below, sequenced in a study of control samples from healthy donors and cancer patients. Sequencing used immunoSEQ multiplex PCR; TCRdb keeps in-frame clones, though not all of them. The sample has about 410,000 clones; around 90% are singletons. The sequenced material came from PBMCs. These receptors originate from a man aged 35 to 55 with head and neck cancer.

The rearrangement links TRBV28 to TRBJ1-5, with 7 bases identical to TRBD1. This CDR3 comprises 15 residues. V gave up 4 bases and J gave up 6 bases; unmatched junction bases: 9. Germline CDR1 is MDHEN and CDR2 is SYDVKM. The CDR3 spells CASSSPDRVFQPQHF. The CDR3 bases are TGTGCCAGCAGTTCCCCCGACAGGGTTTTTCAGCCCCAGCATTTT.

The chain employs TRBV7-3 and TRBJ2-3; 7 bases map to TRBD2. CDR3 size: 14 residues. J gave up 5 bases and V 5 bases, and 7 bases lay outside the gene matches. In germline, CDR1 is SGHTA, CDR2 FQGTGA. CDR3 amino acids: CASSPGLDVDTQYF. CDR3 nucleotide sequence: TGTGCCAGCAGCCCCGGACTAGATGTAGATACGCAGTATTTT.

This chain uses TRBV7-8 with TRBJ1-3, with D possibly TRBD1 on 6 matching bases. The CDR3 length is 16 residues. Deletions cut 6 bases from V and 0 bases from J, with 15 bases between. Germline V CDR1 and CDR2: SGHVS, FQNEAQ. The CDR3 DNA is TGTGCCAGCAGTTCAGGGGTCCTATACTCTGGAAACACCATATATTTT. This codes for CASSSGVLYSGNTIYF.

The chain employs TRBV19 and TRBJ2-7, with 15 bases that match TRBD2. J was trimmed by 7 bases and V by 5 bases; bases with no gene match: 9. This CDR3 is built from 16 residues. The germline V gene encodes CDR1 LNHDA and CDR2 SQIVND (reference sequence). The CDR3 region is CASSPGTSGGLREQYF. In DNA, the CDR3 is TGTGCCAGTAGTCCGGGGACTAGCGGGGGGCTGCGAGAGCAGTACTTC.

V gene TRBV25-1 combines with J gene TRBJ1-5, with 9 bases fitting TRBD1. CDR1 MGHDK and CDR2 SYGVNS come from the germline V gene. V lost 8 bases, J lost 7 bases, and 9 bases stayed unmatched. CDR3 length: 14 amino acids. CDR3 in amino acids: CASAGTGRDQPQHF. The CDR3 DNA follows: TGTGCCAGCGCCGGGACAGGGAGGGACCAGCCCCAGCATTTT.

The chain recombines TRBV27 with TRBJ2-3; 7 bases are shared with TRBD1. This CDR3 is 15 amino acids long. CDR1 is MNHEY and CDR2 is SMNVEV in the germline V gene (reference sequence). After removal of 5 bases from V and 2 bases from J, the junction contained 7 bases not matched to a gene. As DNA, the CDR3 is TGTGCCAGCAGTCCTGGGACAGCTATCACAGATACGCAGTATTTT. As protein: CASSPGTAITDTQYF.

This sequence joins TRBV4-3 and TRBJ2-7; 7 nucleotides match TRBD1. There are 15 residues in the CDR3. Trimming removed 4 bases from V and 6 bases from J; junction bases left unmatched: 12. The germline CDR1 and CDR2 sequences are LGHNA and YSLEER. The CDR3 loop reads CASSPSPGTALEQYF. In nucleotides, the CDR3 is TGCGCCAGCAGCCCGAGCCCCGGGACAGCCCTCGAGCAGTACTTC.

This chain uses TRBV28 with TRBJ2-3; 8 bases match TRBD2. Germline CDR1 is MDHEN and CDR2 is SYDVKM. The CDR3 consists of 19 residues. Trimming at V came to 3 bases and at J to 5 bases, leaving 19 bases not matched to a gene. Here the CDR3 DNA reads TGTGCCAGCAGTTTCATTTCCCCGCGGGGGGAGGGCCCAGAAGATACGCAGTATTTT. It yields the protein CASSFISPRGEGPEDTQYF.

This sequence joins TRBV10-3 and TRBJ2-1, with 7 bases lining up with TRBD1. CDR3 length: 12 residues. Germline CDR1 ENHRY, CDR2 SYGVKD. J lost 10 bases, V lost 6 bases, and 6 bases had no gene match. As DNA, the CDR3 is TGTGCCATCAGCATACAGGGGAGCGAGCAGTTCTTC. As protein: CAISIQGSEQFF.

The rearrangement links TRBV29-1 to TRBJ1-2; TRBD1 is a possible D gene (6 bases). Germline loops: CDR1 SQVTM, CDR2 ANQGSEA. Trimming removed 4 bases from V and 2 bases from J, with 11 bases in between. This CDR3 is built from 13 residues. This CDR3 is CSVGRGLNYGYTF. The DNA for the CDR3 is TGCAGCGTTGGGCGGGGGCTGAACTATGGCTACACCTTC.

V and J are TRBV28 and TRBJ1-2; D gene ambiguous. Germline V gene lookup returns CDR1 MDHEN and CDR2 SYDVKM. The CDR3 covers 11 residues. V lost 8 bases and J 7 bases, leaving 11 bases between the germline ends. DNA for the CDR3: TGTGCCAGCCGACACGAAATTGGCTACACCTTC. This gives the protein CASRHEIGYTF.

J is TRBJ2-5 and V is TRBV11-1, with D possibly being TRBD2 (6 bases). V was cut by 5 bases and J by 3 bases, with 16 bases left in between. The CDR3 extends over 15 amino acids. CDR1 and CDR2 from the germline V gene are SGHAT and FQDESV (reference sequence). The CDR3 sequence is CASSKGTPQEETQYF. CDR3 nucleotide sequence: TGTGCCAGCAGCAAAGGGACTCCCCAAGAAGAGACCCAGTACTTC.

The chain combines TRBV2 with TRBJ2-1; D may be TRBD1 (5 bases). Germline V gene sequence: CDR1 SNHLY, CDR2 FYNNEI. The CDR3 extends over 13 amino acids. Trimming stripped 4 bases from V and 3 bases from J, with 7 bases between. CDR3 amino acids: CASSGQGYNEQFF. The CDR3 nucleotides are TGTGCCAGCAGTGGTCAGGGCTACAATGAGCAGTTCTTC.

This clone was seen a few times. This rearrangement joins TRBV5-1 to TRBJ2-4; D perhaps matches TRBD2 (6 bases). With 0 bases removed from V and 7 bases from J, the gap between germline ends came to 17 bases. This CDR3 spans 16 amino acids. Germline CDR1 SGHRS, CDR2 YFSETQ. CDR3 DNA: TGCGCCAGCAGCTTGGCCGAGTATCAGGGAGGCAACATTCAGTACTTC. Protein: CASSLAEYQGGNIQYF.

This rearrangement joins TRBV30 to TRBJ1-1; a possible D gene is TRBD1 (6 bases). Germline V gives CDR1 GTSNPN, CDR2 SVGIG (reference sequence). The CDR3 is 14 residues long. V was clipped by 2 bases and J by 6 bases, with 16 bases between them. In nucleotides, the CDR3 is TGTGCCTGGAGTTTCCTGGAGGGGGGGCCTGAAGCTTTCTTT. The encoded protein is CAWSFLEGGPEAFF.

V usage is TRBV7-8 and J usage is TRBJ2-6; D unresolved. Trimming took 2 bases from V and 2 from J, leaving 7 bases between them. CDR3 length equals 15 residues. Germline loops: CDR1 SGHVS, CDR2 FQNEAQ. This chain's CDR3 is CASSLSRAGANVLTF. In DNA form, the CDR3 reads TGTGCCAGCAGCTTATCACGGGCTGGGGCCAACGTCCTGACTTTC.

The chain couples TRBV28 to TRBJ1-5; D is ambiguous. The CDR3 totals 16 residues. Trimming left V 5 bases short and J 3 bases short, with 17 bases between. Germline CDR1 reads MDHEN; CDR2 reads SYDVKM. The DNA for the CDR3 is TGTGCCAGCAGTCATCGGCCCGCTTGGTCCAATCAGCCCCAGCATTTT. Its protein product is CASSHRPAWSNQPQHF.

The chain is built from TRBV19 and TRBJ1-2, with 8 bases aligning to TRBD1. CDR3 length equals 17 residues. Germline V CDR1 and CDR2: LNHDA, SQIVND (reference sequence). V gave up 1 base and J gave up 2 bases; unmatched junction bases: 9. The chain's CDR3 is CASSIVFGTGTNYGYTF. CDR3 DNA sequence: TGTGCCAGTAGTATAGTTTTTGGGACAGGAACGAACTATGGCTACACCTTC.

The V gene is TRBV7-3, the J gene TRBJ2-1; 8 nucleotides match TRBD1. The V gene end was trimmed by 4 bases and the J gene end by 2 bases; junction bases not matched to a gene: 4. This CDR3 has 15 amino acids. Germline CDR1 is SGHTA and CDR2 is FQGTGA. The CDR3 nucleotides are TGTGCCAGCAGCTCGGACAGGGCCCCCTACAATGAGCAGTTCTTC. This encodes CASSSDRAPYNEQFF.

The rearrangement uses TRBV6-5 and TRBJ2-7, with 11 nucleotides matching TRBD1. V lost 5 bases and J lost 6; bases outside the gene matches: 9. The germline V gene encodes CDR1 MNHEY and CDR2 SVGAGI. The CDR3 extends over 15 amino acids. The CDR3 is CASSRNPGQGGEQYF. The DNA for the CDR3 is TGTGCCAGCAGTCGAAACCCGGGACAGGGGGGCGAGCAGTACTTC.

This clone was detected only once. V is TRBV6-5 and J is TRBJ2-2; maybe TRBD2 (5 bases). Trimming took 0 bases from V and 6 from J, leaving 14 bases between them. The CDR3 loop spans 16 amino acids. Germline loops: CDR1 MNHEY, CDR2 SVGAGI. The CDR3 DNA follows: TGTGCCAGCAGTTACTCAACCTCGGGGAGCGCCGGGGAGCTGTTTTTT. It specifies CASSYSTSGSAGELFF.

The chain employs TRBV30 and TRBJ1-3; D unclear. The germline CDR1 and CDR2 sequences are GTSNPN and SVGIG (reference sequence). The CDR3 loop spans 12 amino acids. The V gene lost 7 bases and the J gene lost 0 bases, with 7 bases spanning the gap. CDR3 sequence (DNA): TGTGCCTTAGGGAGCTCTGGAAACACCATATATTTT. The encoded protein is CALGSSGNTIYF.

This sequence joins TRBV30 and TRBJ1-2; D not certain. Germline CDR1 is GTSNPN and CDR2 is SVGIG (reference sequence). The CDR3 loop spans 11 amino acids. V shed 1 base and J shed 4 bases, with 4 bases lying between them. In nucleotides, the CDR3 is TGTGCCTGGAGTGCAGCCTATGGCTACACCTTC. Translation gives CAWSAAYGYTF.